These 21 T cell receptor beta chains share one sample of origin, sequenced in a study of T cell changes during pregnancy in multiple sclerosis. The repertoire was sequenced with immunoSEQ multiplex PCR; TCRdb's copy has only in-frame clones and lacks some. This table has some 8,700 clones, about 87% appearing once. The sample consisted of CD8+ T cells from peripheral blood mononuclear cells, taken in the first trimester of pregnancy. All receptors derive from a female donor in good health, enrolled as a control in a pregnancy study.

V usage is TRBV27 and J usage is TRBJ2-2; D is undetermined. V shed 5 bases and J shed 1 base, with 14 bases lying between them. Germline V CDR1 and CDR2: MNHEY, SMNVEV (reference sequence). The CDR3 is 16 amino acids. The chain's CDR3 is CASSLNVGGNTGELFF. CDR3 nucleotide sequence: TGTGCCAGCAGTCTCAACGTCGGCGGGAACACCGGGGAGCTGTTTTTT.

J is TRBJ2-7 and V is TRBV13; TRBD2 aligns across 9 bases. The CDR3 has 15 residues. The J segment lost 2 bases and the V segment lost 8 bases, leaving 10 bases of the junction unmatched. Germline lookup yields CDR1 PRHDT and CDR2 FYEKMQ (reference sequence). The CDR3 DNA reads TGTGCCAGCCAATATAGCGGGGGTCGACCCTACGAGCAGTACTTC. Translation: CASQYSGGRPYEQYF. Combining the CDR3 with reference TRBV13 and TRBJ2-7 gives the whole variable domain AAGVIQSPRHLIKEKRETATLKCYPIPRHDTVYWYQQGPGQDPQFLISFYEKMQSDKGSIPDRFSAQQFSDYHSELNMSSLELGDSALYFCASQYSGGRPYEQYFGPGTRLTVT.

The genes are TRBV6-1 and TRBJ1-2, with 7 bases aligning to TRBD1. The CDR3 covers 13 residues. Unmatched junction bases numbered 9, after V lost 6 bases and J lost 8 bases. Germline CDR1 is MNHNS and CDR2 is SASEGT. The CDR3 bases are TGTGCCAGCAGACTGACAGGGACTGGAGGCTACACCTTC. Protein: CASRLTGTGGYTF.

This clone was recorded a few times. V gene TRBV2 combines with J gene TRBJ2-5; 7 bases map to TRBD2. Germline V lookup: CDR1 SNHLY, CDR2 FYNNEI. The CDR3 consists of 16 residues. V was pared by 5 bases and J by 4 bases, with 13 bases of the junction left unmatched. This CDR3 is CASSPLRETEGETQYF. The CDR3 nucleotides read TGTGCCAGCAGTCCCCTGCGGGAGACGGAGGGAGAGACCCAGTACTTC. Full variable domain (missing parts from reference TRBV2 and TRBJ2-5): EPEVTQTPSHQVTQMGQEVILRCVPISNHLYFYWYRQILGQKVEFLVSFYNNEISEKSEIFDDQFSVERPDGSNFTLKIRSTKLEDSAMYFCASSPLRETEGETQYFGPGTRLLVL.

The V call is TRBV13, the J call TRBJ2-7, with D unclear. With 0 bases removed from V and 3 bases from J, the gap between germline ends came to 6 bases. Germline CDR1 reads PRHDT; CDR2 reads FYEKMQ (reference sequence). This CDR3 is 13 amino acids long. CDR3 in amino acids: CASSLGTGYEQYF. The CDR3 bases are TGTGCCAGCAGCTTAGGCACTGGCTACGAGCAGTACTTC.

A word on this clone: The identical CDR3 is also encoded by other nucleotide sequences in the sample. This chain joins TRBV5-6 and TRBJ1-4; D not certain. Trimming took 1 base from V and 2 from J, leaving 6 bases between them. The CDR3 totals 14 residues. CDR1 is SGHDT and CDR2 is YYEEEE in the germline V gene. The CDR3 coding sequence is TGTGCCAGCAGCTTGATAGCGACTAATGAAAAACTGTTTTTT. As protein: CASSLIATNEKLFF.

This clone rates as medium-sized. CDR3 sequence reads: CASSVSGGGNTEAFF. DNA for the CDR3: TGTGCCAGCAGTGTGAGCGGGGGAGGGAACACTGAAGCTTTCTTT. The chain has TRBV6-4 and TRBJ1-1; possible D gene TRBD1, 5 bases. Germline assignment: CDR1 MRHNA and CDR2 SNTAGT. CDR3 length: 15 residues. V lost 4 bases and J 1 base, leaving 13 bases between the germline ends.

In DNA form, the CDR3 reads TGTGCCAGCTCACCAGGGGGCAGCACTGAAGCTTTCTTT. Its protein product is CASSPGGSTEAFF. V gene TRBV18 combines with J gene TRBJ1-1, with D perhaps TRBD1 (6 bases). The CDR3 is 13 residues long. Trimming cost V 2 bases and J 4 bases, with 8 bases left between them. Germline loops: CDR1 KGHSH, CDR2 LQKENI.

The chain joins TRBV28 to TRBJ1-1, with D possibly TRBD1 on 6 matching bases. V lost 5 bases to trimming and J lost 6 bases, with 16 bases between them. There are 14 residues in the CDR3. Germline V gene sequence: CDR1 MDHEN, CDR2 SYDVKM. The CDR3 region is CASSTSSGGAEAFF. The CDR3 region has the DNA TGTGCCAGCAGTACCTCATCGGGGGGCGCTGAAGCTTTCTTT. Full variable domain (missing parts from reference TRBV28 and TRBJ1-1): DVKVTQSSRYLVKRTGEKVFLECVQDMDHENMFWYRQDPGLGLRLIYFSYDVKMKEKGDIPEGYSVSREKKERFSLILESASTNQTSMYLCASSTSSGGAEAFFGQGTRLTVV.

This clone has only a few counts. The chain joins TRBV6-4 to TRBJ2-3, with TRBD2 matching 7 bases. The CDR3 is 13 amino acids. V shed 5 bases, J shed 2 bases, and the junction held 1 base outside the gene matches. CDR1 is MRHNA, CDR2 SNTAGT, per germline. CDR3 DNA: TGTGCCAGCAGTAGCGGGGCCACAGATACGCAGTATTTT. Protein: CASSSGATDTQYF.

This clone was detected only a few times. The CDR3 loop reads CASSDGGGGDGYTF. The DNA of the CDR3 is TGTGCCAGCAGTGACGGGGGTGGAGGGGACGGCTACACCTTC. The chain couples TRBV6-4 to TRBJ1-2; tentative D call: TRBD1 (5 bases). The CDR3 sequence is 14 residues long. V was trimmed by 2 bases and J by 8 bases, leaving 15 bases between them. Germline CDR1 is MRHNA and CDR2 is SNTAGT.

The chain couples TRBV11-2 to TRBJ2-7; no firm D call. V was shortened by 3 bases and J by 0 bases, with 12 bases between the two germline ends. This CDR3 comprises 15 residues. Germline CDR1 reads SGHAT; CDR2 reads FQNNGV. CDR3 DNA sequence: TGTGCCAGCAGCTTTGGGTGGGCAGCCTCCTACGAGCAGTACTTC. This sequence encodes CASSFGWAASYEQYF.

The V call is TRBV9, the J call TRBJ2-1; 7 nucleotides line up with TRBD1. The CDR3 totals 15 residues. With 3 bases clipped from V and 4 bases from J, the junction kept 7 bases outside the gene matches. In germline, CDR1 is SGDLS, CDR2 YYNGEE. The CDR3 DNA is TGTGCCAGCAGCGCGGACAGGATGCTATACAATGAGCAGTTCTTC. Translation gives CASSADRMLYNEQFF.

The rearrangement links TRBV28 to TRBJ1-5, with TRBD1 matching 7 bases. Germline trimming cut 6 bases from V and 4 bases from J; bases unmatched to any gene: 12. The CDR3 sequence is 16 residues long. CDR1 and CDR2 from the germline V gene are MDHEN and SYDVKM. CDR3 region: CASSPGTEASNQPQHF. As DNA, the CDR3 is TGTGCCAGCAGCCCTGGGACAGAGGCTTCGAATCAGCCCCAGCATTTT.

This chain links TRBV2 with TRBJ1-2, with no clear D. The CDR3 runs to 14 residues. Germline V gene lookup returns CDR1 SNHLY and CDR2 FYNNEI. The ends were cut back, 1 base at V and 4 bases at J, with 10 bases in the middle. This CDR3 is CASSEGYVAYGYTF. In DNA, the CDR3 is TGTGCCAGCAGTGAAGGGTACGTAGCCTATGGCTACACCTTC. Combining the CDR3 with reference TRBV2 and TRBJ1-2 gives the whole variable domain EPEVTQTPSHQVTQMGQEVILRCVPISNHLYFYWYRQILGQKVEFLVSFYNNEISEKSEIFDDQFSVERPDGSNFTLKIRSTKLEDSAMYFCASSEGYVAYGYTFGSGTRLTVV.

V gene TRBV7-8 combines with J gene TRBJ1-6; 7 bases are a match to TRBD1. Trimming took 4 bases from V and 7 from J; bases not matched to a gene: 4. Looked up from germline, CDR1 is SGHVS and CDR2 is FQNEAQ. CDR3 length: 14 residues. This CDR3 is CASSSTGTNSPLHF. For the CDR3, the DNA is TGTGCCAGCAGCTCGACAGGGACCAATTCACCCCTCCACTTT.

The chain is built from TRBV5-6 and TRBJ2-1, with D unclear. Trimming pared 4 bases from V and 9 bases from J, leaving 11 bases between. This CDR3 contains 12 residues. Germline lookup yields CDR1 SGHDT and CDR2 YYEEEE. CDR3 bases: TGTGCCAGCAGCACCCGAGGAACTGAGCAGTTCTTC. Protein product: CASSTRGTEQFF.

V is TRBV7-9 and J is TRBJ2-7, with TRBD1 as a possible D gene (6 bases). CDR3 size: 14 residues. V was trimmed by 5 bases and J by 4 bases, leaving 15 bases between them. Germline CDR1 reads SEHNR; CDR2 reads FQNEAQ (reference sequence). CDR3 protein: CASSPGTSRYEQYF. CDR3 in DNA: TGTGCCAGCAGCCCGGGGACATCCCGATACGAGCAGTACTTC.

The CDR3 DNA follows: TGTGCCAGCAGTTTGGAGGGGTTTGGTAGGGAGACCCAGTACTTC. This encodes CASSLEGFGRETQYF. J is TRBJ2-5 and V is TRBV27; a weak D match, TRBD2 (6 bases). This CDR3 contains 15 residues. Germline CDR1 reads MNHEY; CDR2 reads SMNVEV (reference sequence). V lost 3 bases, J lost 5 bases, and 16 bases lay in between.

The V gene is TRBV6-1, the J gene TRBJ2-7; tentative D call: TRBD2 (6 bases). The germline V gene encodes CDR1 MNHNS and CDR2 SASEGT. This CDR3 comprises 15 residues. The V gene lost 4 bases and the J gene lost 0 bases, with 13 bases spanning the gap. The CDR3 coding sequence is TGTGCCAGCAGTGCCTATCTCGGGAGCTCCTACGAGCAGTACTTC. This encodes CASSAYLGSSYEQYF.

The rearrangement uses TRBV4-3 and TRBJ2-2; D is unresolved. The CDR3 has 15 amino acids. Looked up from germline, CDR1 is LGHNA and CDR2 is YSLEER. The V gene lost 0 bases and the J gene lost 3 bases, with 8 bases spanning the gap. The CDR3 nucleotides are TGCGCCAGCAGCCAAGATCGGTCATACACCGGGGAGCTGTTTTTT. It is translated as CASSQDRSYTGELFF.